These 15 T cell receptor beta chains were all obtained from the same sample, sequenced in a study of T cell changes during pregnancy in multiple sclerosis. The data were produced by immunoSEQ multiplex PCR, yet TCRdb's version contains in-frame clones alone and is incomplete. The table lists 39,000 or so clones, around 93% of them singletons. Sample: CD8+ T cells from peripheral blood mononuclear cells, taken in the third trimester of pregnancy. The receptors originated from a female donor with multiple sclerosis, enrolled in a pregnancy study.

This chain joins TRBV6-6 and TRBJ1-1, with a weak D call TRBD1 (6 bases). V shed 7 bases and J shed 8 bases, with 14 bases lying between them. This CDR3 has 12 amino acids. CDR1 MNHNY and CDR2 SVGAGI come from the germline V gene (reference sequence). The CDR3 DNA sequence: TGTGCCAGCATCCTACAGGGCGACGAAGCTTTCTTT. This gives the protein CASILQGDEAFF.

The chain uses TRBV5-4 and TRBJ2-5; 8 nucleotides align to TRBD2. The length of the CDR3 is 13 residues. V was pared by 2 bases and J by 11 bases, with 8 bases of the junction left unmatched. The germline V gene encodes CDR1 SGHNT and CDR2 YYREEE (reference sequence). CDR3 residues: CASSFGGAGEQYF. The CDR3, as DNA: TGTGCCAGCAGCTTCGGGGGGGCCGGGGAGCAGTACTTC.

The rearrangement joins TRBV10-3 to TRBJ2-7, with D possibly being TRBD1 (7 bases). The V gene lost 1 base and the J gene lost 6 bases, with 19 bases spanning the gap. The CDR3 is 16 residues long. Germline assignment: CDR1 ENHRY and CDR2 SYGVKD. As DNA, the CDR3 is TGTGCCATCAGTGAGTTCTTCGACAGGGAGGCGCGCGAGCAGTACTTC. This encodes CAISEFFDREAREQYF.

The rearrangement uses TRBV4-1 and TRBJ2-2, with 8 bases matching TRBD1. The CDR3 consists of 15 residues. Germline V lookup: CDR1 MGHRA, CDR2 YSYEKL. J gave up 9 bases and V 3 bases, and 9 bases lay outside the gene matches. In nucleotides, the CDR3 is TGCGCCAGCAGCCAGTCAGGGGGCAAGGTGAGGGAGCTGTTTTTT. Encoded protein: CASSQSGGKVRELFF.

V and J are TRBV9 and TRBJ2-5; the D is unclear. This CDR3 is built from 13 residues. Germline V lookup: CDR1 SGDLS, CDR2 YYNGEE. The V end lost 4 bases, the J end lost 4 bases, and 11 bases lay between the germline ends. CDR3 coding DNA: TGTGCCAGCAGCCCGGGTCAGTCAGAGACCCAGTACTTC. Protein sequence: CASSPGQSETQYF.

CDR3 sequence: CASSMTGSRMGPQHF. The CDR3 coding sequence is TGTGCCAGCAGTATGACAGGGTCCCGTATGGGGCCCCAGCATTTT. The chain carries TRBV27 and TRBJ1-5, with 7 bases aligning to TRBD1. The CDR3 runs to 15 residues. V lost 5 bases to trimming and J lost 9 bases; unmatched junction nucleotides: 13. Germline CDR1 is MNHEY and CDR2 is SMNVEV (reference sequence).

J is TRBJ2-2 and V is TRBV7-9; 7 bases match TRBD2. Unmatched junction bases numbered 12, after V lost 1 base and J lost 4 bases. This CDR3 is 18 amino acids long. Looked up from germline, CDR1 is SEHNR and CDR2 is FQNEAQ (reference sequence). The DNA for the CDR3 is TGTGCCAGCAGCTTAGATCCAGGGCGGGAGAGGAGCACCGGGGAGCTGTTTTTT. Translated: CASSLDPGRERSTGELFF. The entire variable domain, with the rest obtained from reference TRBV7-9 and TRBJ2-2, is as follows: DTGVSQNPRHKITKRGQNVTFRCDPISEHNRLYWYRQTLGQGPEFLTYFQNEAQLEKSRLLSDRFSAERPKGSFSTLEIQRTEQGDSAMYLCASSLDPGRERSTGELFFGEGSRLTVL.

The rearrangement links TRBV7-2 to TRBJ2-7; a weak D match, TRBD1 (5 bases). V was cut by 6 bases and J by 2 bases, with 11 bases left in between. The germline gives CDR1 SGHTA, CDR2 FQGNSA. The CDR3 totals 13 residues. The DNA for the CDR3 is TGTGCCAGCAGGTACAGGATTGCCTACGAGCAGTACTTC. Protein: CASRYRIAYEQYF.

The CDR3 spells CATSREGQGAVEGYTF. CDR3 nucleotide sequence: TGTGCCACCAGCAGAGAGGGACAGGGGGCAGTTGAGGGCTACACCTTC. The genes are TRBV15 and TRBJ1-2; TRBD1 matches at 12 bases. Germline CDR1 LNHNV, CDR2 YYDKDF (reference sequence). CDR3 size: 16 residues. J gave up 8 bases and V 0 bases, and 7 bases lay outside the gene matches.

The chain has TRBV27 and TRBJ2-1; D remains unclear. This CDR3 contains 19 residues. CDR1 MNHEY and CDR2 SMNVEV come from the germline V gene (reference sequence). V was trimmed by 7 bases and J by 4 bases, leaving 29 bases between them. DNA of the CDR3: TGTGCCAGCACCACTACCCGCCCTTCTGTCGGGTTCAGATACAATGAGCAGTTCTTC. Its protein is CASTTTRPSVGFRYNEQFF.

The rearrangement uses TRBV27 and TRBJ2-3, with D maybe TRBD2 (6 bases). V was shortened by 6 bases and J by 6 bases, with 22 bases between the two germline ends. This CDR3 contains 16 residues. Germline CDR1 reads MNHEY; CDR2 reads SMNVEV (reference sequence). The CDR3 sequence: CASSLSRLSSVDTQYF. CDR3 DNA: TGTGCCAGCAGCTTAAGCCGCCTCTCTAGCGTGGATACGCAGTATTTT.

The V gene is TRBV9, the J gene TRBJ2-7; possible D gene TRBD1, 6 bases. Germline assignment: CDR1 SGDLS and CDR2 YYNGEE. CDR3 size: 12 residues. V was trimmed by 3 bases and J by 4 bases, leaving 8 bases between them. The CDR3 nucleotides read TGTGCCAGCAGCGGAGGGGGATACGAGCAGTACTTC. Its protein is CASSGGGYEQYF.

J is TRBJ1-4 and V is TRBV7-8; maybe TRBD1 (5 bases). CDR1 and CDR2 from the germline V gene are SGHVS and FQNEAQ. The CDR3 totals 15 residues. Trimming cost V 1 base and J 4 bases, with 10 bases left between them. Here the CDR3 reads CASSLVKGLNEKLFF. In DNA form, the CDR3 reads TGTGCCAGCAGCTTAGTGAAGGGACTTAATGAAAAACTGTTTTTT.

The chain has TRBV18 and TRBJ1-1; D unclear. The germline V gene has CDR1 KGHSH and CDR2 LQKENI. This CDR3 has 18 residues. V was cut by 2 bases and J by 0 bases, with 19 bases left in between. The CDR3 coding sequence is TGTGCCAGCTCACCAAATTTATGGACTCTAAGCATGAACACTGAAGCTTTCTTT. It is translated as CASSPNLWTLSMNTEAFF. Looking up the rest from reference TRBV18 and TRBJ1-1 gives the full variable domain: NAGVMQNPRHLVRRRGQEARLRCSPMKGHSHVYWYRQLPEEGLKFMVYLQKENIIDESGMPKERFSAEFPKEGPSILRIQQVVRGDSAAYFCASSPNLWTLSMNTEAFFGQGTRLTVV.

The chain joins TRBV7-8 to TRBJ2-2, with D perhaps matching TRBD1 (5 bases). CDR3 length equals 13 residues. The V gene lost 3 bases and the J gene lost 4 bases, with 6 bases spanning the gap. Germline-derived CDR1 and CDR2 are SGHVS and FQNEAQ. CDR3 in amino acids: CASSFRATGELFF. CDR3 DNA sequence: TGTGCCAGCAGCTTCAGGGCCACCGGGGAGCTGTTTTTT. Looking up the rest from reference TRBV7-8 and TRBJ2-2 gives the full variable domain: GAGVSQSPRYKVAKRGQDVALRCDPISGHVSLFWYQQALGQGPEFLTYFQNEAQLDKSGLPSDRFFAERPEGSVSTLKIQRTQQEDSAVYLCASSFRATGELFFGEGSRLTVL.